This T cell receptor beta chain was sequenced for a study of shared clonotypes between healthy human individuals. Study-wide points: Generally, naive subsets came out with larger estimated richness than memory subsets. In the sorted subsets, rarefaction showed sequencing was incomplete despite large depth.

About this clone itself: The antigen is undetermined.

Germline assignment: CDR1 GTSNPN and CDR2 SVGIG (reference sequence). There are 13 residues in the CDR3. The protocol was immunoSEQ multiplex PCR, while the TCRdb copy is restricted to in-frame clones and leaves out a portion. Here the sample spans some 630,000 clones, more than 70% being singletons. The sequenced sample consisted of memory CD4+ T cells sorted from blood. As to subset: CD45RA-negative fraction. The sequence was obtained from a woman aged 25 to 45 in good health. This sequence joins TRBV30 and TRBJ1-3, with a possible D match to TRBD1 (5 bases). CDR3 bases: TGTGCGCGGGGCGCGCTCTCTGGAAACACCATATATTTT. This encodes CARGALSGNTIYF.